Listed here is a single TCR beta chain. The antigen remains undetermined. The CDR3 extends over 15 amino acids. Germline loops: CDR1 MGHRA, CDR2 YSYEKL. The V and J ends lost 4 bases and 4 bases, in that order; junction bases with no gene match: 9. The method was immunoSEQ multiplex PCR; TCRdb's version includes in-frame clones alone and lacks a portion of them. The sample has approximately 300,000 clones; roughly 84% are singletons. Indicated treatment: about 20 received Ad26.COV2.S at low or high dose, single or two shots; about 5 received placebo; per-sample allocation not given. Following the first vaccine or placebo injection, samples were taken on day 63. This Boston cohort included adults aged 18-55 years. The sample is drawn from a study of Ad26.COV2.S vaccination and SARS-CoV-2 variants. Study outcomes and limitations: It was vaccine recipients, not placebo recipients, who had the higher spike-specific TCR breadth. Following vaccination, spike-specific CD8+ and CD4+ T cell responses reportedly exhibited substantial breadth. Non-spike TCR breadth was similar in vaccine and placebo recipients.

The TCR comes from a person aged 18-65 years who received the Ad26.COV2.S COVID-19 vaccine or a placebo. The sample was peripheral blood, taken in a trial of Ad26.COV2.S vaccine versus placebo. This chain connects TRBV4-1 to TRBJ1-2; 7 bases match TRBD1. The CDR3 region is CASSPRGGLSYGYTF. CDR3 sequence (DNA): TGCGCCAGCAGCCCCCGAGGGGGCTTGAGCTATGGCTACACCTTC.